This T cell receptor (beta chain) was sequenced in a study of neoadjuvant anti-PD-1 for oral cavity cancer. Study as a whole: Patients without progression received a fourth nivolumab dose around day 43, then surgical resection on days 50-56. Study conclusions and caveats: Higher pretreatment Treg/Th17 ratios tracked higher pretreatment blood clonality.

CDR3 length: 19 residues. Trimming removed 3 bases at V and 0 bases at J, with 21 bases between. Germline assignment: CDR1 SEHNR and CDR2 FQNEAQ (reference sequence). PBMC libraries mostly used about 500 ng of input genomic DNA, with six replicates per sample. Method: immunoSEQ multiplex PCR; TCRdb's copy keeps in-frame clones and lacks some. The repertoire consists of more than 13,000 clones, with 70% occurring once and the leading ten covering approximately 2%. This clone was detected once. The antigen is unknown. This clonotype originated in a person between 40 and 85 years old with oral cavity squamous cell carcinoma. The sequenced sample was PBMCs, obtained before nivolumab (anti-PD-1) treatment. V usage is TRBV7-9 and J usage is TRBJ2-4; D gene uncertain. The CDR3 DNA is TGTGCCAGCAGCTTGGTATTGGCAGGAAACTACCTAGCCAAAAACATTCAGTACTTC. Translating it yields CASSLVLAGNYLAKNIQYF.